These 26 T cell receptor beta chains were sequenced from one sample in a study of metastatic and nonmetastatic thyroid tumors (dated by TCRdb to the early 2020s). None of the patients had been given any treatment before thyroid surgery. The library was built by means of PCR. Sequencing was carried out with an Illumina HiSeq 4000. TCRdb trimmed public reads at Q25 via fastp, called clones via MiXCR and kept in-frame beta chains. The sample contains approximately 15,000 clones, under 30% of them found a single time. The top ten clonotypes cover roughly 7.1% of the sample. The sample was adjacent normal tissue. Every receptor here comes from a female donor with papillary thyroid cancer or a benign thyroid nodule (not recorded which). Some clones in this sample may be carry-over from other donors' samples.

The rearrangement uses TRBV10-3 and TRBJ2-5; 12 bases are a match to TRBD2. Trimming removed 6 bases from V and 12 bases from J; junction bases left unmatched: 14. Per the germline V gene, CDR1 is ENHRY and CDR2 is SYGVKD. This CDR3 region has 15 residues. The CDR3 protein is CAISTLAGGEETKYF. As DNA, the CDR3 is TGTGCCATCAGCACCCTAGCGGGAGGGGAAGAGACAAAGTACTTC.

This clone was found a few times. A much larger clone lies a single base off, so this may be a read error. V usage is TRBV29-1 and J usage is TRBJ2-3; perhaps TRBD1 as D (6 bases). The CDR3 is made up of 15 amino acids. Looked up from germline, CDR1 is SQVTM and CDR2 is ANQGSEA. V lost 0 bases, J lost 5 bases, and 15 bases lay in between. CDR3 sequence (DNA): TGCAGCGTTGAAGACGGGCATTGGGGGCGAGATACGCAGTATTTT. Residues: CSVEDGHWGRDTQYF.

This clone is a singleton in its sample. The chain combines TRBV5-1 with TRBJ1-2, with unresolved D. The CDR3 length is 13 residues. V shed 7 bases and J shed 5 bases, with 15 bases lying between them. Germline V CDR1 and CDR2: SGHRS, YFSETQ. The CDR3 DNA reads as TGCGCCAGCGCAGAACGAATGGGTTATGGCTACACCTTC. It is translated as CASAERMGYGYTF. Full variable domain (remainder filled in from reference TRBV5-1 and TRBJ1-2): KAGVTQTPRYLIKTRGQQVTLSCSPISGHRSVSWYQQTPGQGLQFLFEYFSETQRNKGNFPGRFSGRQFSNSRSEMNVSTLELGDSALYLCASAERMGYGYTFGSGTRLTVV.

The gene calls are TRBV19 and TRBJ2-5, with D maybe TRBD1 (5 bases). Trimming removed 6 bases at V and 4 bases at J, with 15 bases between. The CDR3 runs to 14 residues. In germline, CDR1 is LNHDA, CDR2 SQIVND (reference sequence). The CDR3 region has the DNA TGTGCCAGTAGCACCCAGGGAAATCTAGAGACCCAGTACTTC. Amino acid sequence: CASSTQGNLETQYF.

Regarding this clone: In the same sample, other DNA sequences code for this CDR3. The rearrangement joins TRBV5-1 to TRBJ2-5, with 8 positions matching TRBD1. V shed 4 bases, J shed 5 bases, and the junction held 13 bases outside the gene matches. Germline V gives CDR1 SGHRS, CDR2 YFSETQ. CDR3 length equals 16 residues. CDR3 DNA: TGCGCCAGCAGCCCCGGTACAGGGGGTGACTCGGAGACCCAGTACTTC. Residues: CASSPGTGGDSETQYF.

In this sample, this clone turned up many times. The J gene is TRBJ2-2, the V gene TRBV5-1; 11 nucleotides align to TRBD2. The CDR3 extends over 16 amino acids. The J segment lost 5 bases and the V segment lost 2 bases, leaving 5 bases of the junction unmatched. Per germline, CDR1 SGHRS and CDR2 YFSETQ. The DNA of the CDR3 is TGCGCCAGCAGCTTAGGAGGGACTAGCGGTACCGGGGAGCTGTTTTTT. This translates into CASSLGGTSGTGELFF.

This clone was detected ten times or more. This chain joins TRBV20-1 and TRBJ2-1, with a possible D match to TRBD2 (6 bases). The V gene's germline CDR1 is DFQATT and CDR2 SNEGSKA (reference sequence). Trimming took 3 bases from V and 7 from J, leaving 13 bases between them. This CDR3 region has 13 residues. In nucleotides, the CDR3 is TGCAGTGCTAGGATGATCGGGGGAAATGAGCAGTTCTTC. This gives the protein CSARMIGGNEQFF.

By share of the sample, this clone is medium-sized (0.01 to 0.1%). The chain uses TRBV7-4 and TRBJ2-7; weak D call: TRBD2 (6 bases). CDR1 and CDR2 (germline): SGHVT, SQSDAQ. V dropped 2 bases and J dropped 2 bases, with 13 bases sitting between them. The CDR3 is 15 residues long. CDR3 DNA: TGTGCCAGCAGCTTACGGTCCGGAGGGCCCTACGAGCAGTACTTC. Translating gives CASSLRSGGPYEQYF. The variable domain in full, with the rest retrieved from reference TRBV7-4 and TRBJ2-7, is GAGVSQSPRYKVAKRGRDVALRCDSISGHVTLYWYRQTLGQGSEVLTYSQSDAQRDKSGRPSGRFSAERPERSVSTLKIQRTEQGDSAVYLCASSLRSGGPYEQYFGPGTRLTVT.

This clone occurred a few times. A junction end diverges from the germline sequence, so it may reflect a read error. The rearrangement joins TRBV2 to TRBJ2-5, with D maybe TRBD2 (5 bases). Germline CDR1 is SNHLY and CDR2 is FYNNEI. CDR3 length: 14 amino acids. The CDR3 reads CASRGLASKETQYF. The CDR3 DNA is TGTGCCAGCAGAGGACTGGCATCAAAAGAGACACAGTACTTC.

The chain uses TRBV7-9 and TRBJ1-5; 10 bases agree with TRBD1. Germline V CDR1 and CDR2: SEHNR, FQNEAQ (reference sequence). The V and J ends lost 5 bases and 7 bases, in that order; junction bases with no gene match: 5. This CDR3 has 14 amino acids. CDR3 residues: CASSRQGARQPQHF. The CDR3 DNA is TGTGCCAGCAGCCGACAGGGGGCGAGGCAGCCCCAGCATTTT.

This clone was detected once. The genes are TRBV9 and TRBJ2-7; 9 bases match TRBD1. The CDR3 contains 14 residues. Germline values: CDR1 SGDLS, CDR2 YYNGEE. The V segment lost 3 bases and the J segment 4 bases; nucleotides outside the gene matches: 5. The CDR3: CASSEGTGLYEQYF. For the CDR3, the DNA is TGTGCCAGCAGCGAAGGGACAGGGTTATACGAGCAGTACTTC. Looking up the rest from reference TRBV9 and TRBJ2-7 gives the full variable domain: DSGVTQTPKHLITATGQRVTLRCSPRSGDLSVYWYQQSLDQGLQFLIQYYNGEERAKGNILERFSAQQFPDLHSELNLSSLELGDSALYFCASSEGTGLYEQYFGPGTRLTVT.

By proportion, this clone is medium-sized. The chain has TRBV20-1 and TRBJ2-7; D remains unclear. Germline V CDR1 and CDR2: DFQATT, SNEGSKA (reference sequence). CDR3 size: 12 residues. V was trimmed by 3 bases and J by 4 bases, leaving 10 bases between them. The CDR3 loop is CSASLGPYEQYF. CDR3 coding DNA: TGCAGTGCTAGTCTAGGGCCTTACGAGCAGTACTTC.

This clone was detected ten times or more. This chain uses TRBV4-1 with TRBJ1-4; a possible D gene is TRBD1 (6 bases). The V end was cut by 0 bases, the J end by 6 bases, with 8 bases between. Germline V gene lookup returns CDR1 MGHRA and CDR2 YSYEKL. The CDR3 sequence is 14 residues long. This CDR3 is CASSQEGGDEKLFF. For the CDR3, the DNA is TGCGCCAGCAGCCAAGAGGGGGGCGATGAAAAACTGTTTTTT.

This clone is labeled medium-sized (0.01 to 0.1%). The gene calls are TRBV19 and TRBJ2-7, with a tentative D call TRBD1 (6 bases). The V gene's germline CDR1 is LNHDA and CDR2 SQIVND (reference sequence). Trimming pared 5 bases from V and 4 bases from J, leaving 12 bases between. This CDR3 comprises 13 residues. The CDR3 nucleotides are TGTGCCAGTAGTCAGGGACAAGGGTACGAGCAGTACTTC. Amino acids: CASSQGQGYEQYF.

Regarding this clone: Compared with germline, one end of the junction differs, possibly owing to a read error. J is TRBJ2-1 and V is TRBV11-2; D perhaps matches TRBD2 (6 bases). The CDR3 totals 13 residues. The germline V gene encodes CDR1 SGHAT and CDR2 FQNNGV. The CDR3 sequence: CASSLGRGNEHFF. The CDR3 coding sequence is TGTGCCAGCAGCTTAGGCCGCGGGAATGAGCATTTTTTC.

This clone was seen at least ten times. V usage is TRBV20-1 and J usage is TRBJ1-3, with D uncertain. From germline, CDR1 is DFQATT and CDR2 SNEGSKA (reference sequence). V lost 2 bases to trimming and J lost 0 bases, with 8 bases between them. This CDR3 is 14 amino acids long. This CDR3 reads CSARITDSGNTIYF. DNA of the CDR3: TGCAGTGCTAGAATCACAGACTCTGGAAACACCATATATTTT.

The chain carries TRBV11-3 and TRBJ1-1; no reliable D call. This CDR3 is built from 14 residues. Germline values: CDR1 SGHNT, CDR2 YENEEA. V lost 3 bases, J lost 4 bases, and 12 bases lay in between. CDR3 DNA sequence: TGTGCCAGCAGCTTGGTCAGGAGGCCCACTGAAGCTTTCTTT. It yields the protein CASSLVRRPTEAFF.

This clone is deemed medium-sized. The chain couples TRBV10-1 to TRBJ2-7; TRBD1 might be the D (5 bases). This CDR3 is built from 12 residues. Germline V gene lookup returns CDR1 WNHNN and CDR2 SYGVQD (reference sequence). With 2 bases removed from V and 6 bases from J, the gap between germline ends came to 8 bases. CDR3 in DNA: TGCGCCAGCAGTGAGGGGGCAGGCGAGCAGTACTTC. Translated, it gives CASSEGAGEQYF.

This clone has just a few counts. The CDR3 sequence is CSARDQGTHSDTEAFF. CDR3 nucleotides: TGCAGTGCTAGAGATCAGGGGACCCATTCGGACACTGAAGCTTTCTTT. J is TRBJ1-1 and V is TRBV20-1, with D possibly being TRBD1 (6 bases). Trimming removed 0 bases from V and 3 bases from J, with 17 bases in between. The germline gives CDR1 DFQATT, CDR2 SNEGSKA (reference sequence). The CDR3 loop spans 16 amino acids.

This clone was counted ten times or more. The rearrangement links TRBV7-9 to TRBJ2-1, with TRBD1 identical over 10 bases. V lost 5 bases to trimming and J lost 6 bases; unmatched junction nucleotides: 7. Germline CDR1 reads SEHNR; CDR2 reads FQNEAQ (reference sequence). This CDR3 contains 15 residues. CDR3: CASSRDRGHTNEQFF. CDR3 nucleotide sequence: TGTGCCAGCAGCCGTGACAGGGGGCACACCAATGAGCAGTTCTTC.

By share of the sample, this clone is medium-sized. This chain joins TRBV19 and TRBJ1-1; the match to TRBD1 covers 7 bases. The trim removed 5 bases at V and 1 base at J, leaving 4 bases unmatched. CDR3 length equals 14 residues. From germline, CDR1 is LNHDA and CDR2 SQIVND (reference sequence). CDR3 sequence reads: CASSFTGANTEAFF. CDR3 bases: TGTGCCAGTAGTTTCACAGGGGCGAACACTGAAGCTTTCTTT. Based on the CDR3 plus reference TRBV19 and TRBJ1-1, the full variable domain is DGGITQSPKYLFRKEGQNVTLSCEQNLNHDAMYWYRQDPGQGLRLIYYSQIVNDFQKGDIAEGYSVSREKKESFPLTVTSAQKNPTAFYLCASSFTGANTEAFFGQGTRLTVV.

The rearrangement joins TRBV20-1 to TRBJ1-1, with D hard to call. The CDR3 is made up of 14 amino acids. The V gene's germline CDR1 is DFQATT and CDR2 SNEGSKA (reference sequence). V lost 3 bases and J lost 2, with 13 bases in between. The CDR3 protein is CSASTPEGNTEAFF. For the CDR3, the DNA is TGCAGTGCTAGTACCCCCGAAGGTAACACTGAAGCTTTCTTT.

This clone was picked up many times. The chain is built from TRBV19 and TRBJ2-1; 11 bases fit TRBD1. Germline values: CDR1 LNHDA, CDR2 SQIVND (reference sequence). V dropped 6 bases and J dropped 6; count of bases not matched to a gene: 7. The CDR3 has 15 residues. The CDR3 loop reads CASRGDRGASNEQFF. As DNA, the CDR3 is TGTGCCAGTAGGGGGGACAGGGGGGCTTCCAATGAGCAGTTCTTC.

This chain joins TRBV10-2 and TRBJ2-3; 10 nucleotides match TRBD1. Germline V gives CDR1 WSHSY, CDR2 SAAADI. The V segment lost 10 bases and the J segment 11 bases; nucleotides outside the gene matches: 15. The CDR3 runs 14 residues. The CDR3 spells CAILAGTGAYEQYF. In DNA, the CDR3 is TGCGCCATCTTGGCCGGGACAGGGGCGTACGAGCAGTATTTT.

In its sample, this clone was seen once. An end of the junction differs from the germline gene, which may be a read error. The chain has TRBV9 and TRBJ2-3, with 8 bases aligning to TRBD1. The CDR3 extends over 17 amino acids. Germline CDR1 reads SGDLS; CDR2 reads YYNGEE. The CDR3 DNA follows: TGTGACAGCAGCCCGTCCTCCGGGCAGGGGGCCACAGATACGCAGTATTTT. Translation: CDSSPSSGQGATDTQYF.

This clone was detected only a few times. The genes are TRBV5-1 and TRBJ2-1; 10 bases are shared with TRBD2. Germline V gives CDR1 SGHRS, CDR2 YFSETQ. The CDR3 covers 17 residues. The junction had 7 bases not matched to a gene; V was cut back by 0 bases and J by 4 bases. The CDR3 spells CASSLGPGTSAYNEQFF. Here the CDR3 DNA reads TGCGCCAGCAGCTTGGGGCCCGGGACTAGCGCTTACAATGAGCAGTTCTTC.